This T cell receptor (beta chain) was sequenced during a study of cytomegalovirus exposure and HLA in healthy donors. Findings and limits, study-wide: It was shown in a later analysis that HLA-associated TCR beta chains were more clonally expanded than other, equally common chains.

The primer mix had 60 Vbeta and 13 Jbeta primers. The method was immunoSEQ multiplex PCR; TCRdb's version includes in-frame clones alone and lacks a portion of them. The sample yields about 59,000 clones, about four fifths seen once. In the case of this clone: Its antigen is undetermined.

CDR1 and CDR2 (germline): MNHEY, SMNVEV (reference sequence). The CDR3 has 16 amino acids. After removal of 6 bases from V and 7 bases from J, the junction contained 14 bases not matched to a gene. This chain connects TRBV27 to TRBJ2-1; 8 bases match TRBD1. The clonotype was recovered from a woman aged 35 to 49 in good health and CMV-seronegative. Material for sequencing was PBMCs. CDR3: CASSLEGQGAWNEQFF. CDR3 in DNA: TGTGCCAGCAGCCTGGAGGGTCAGGGGGCATGGAATGAGCAGTTCTTC.